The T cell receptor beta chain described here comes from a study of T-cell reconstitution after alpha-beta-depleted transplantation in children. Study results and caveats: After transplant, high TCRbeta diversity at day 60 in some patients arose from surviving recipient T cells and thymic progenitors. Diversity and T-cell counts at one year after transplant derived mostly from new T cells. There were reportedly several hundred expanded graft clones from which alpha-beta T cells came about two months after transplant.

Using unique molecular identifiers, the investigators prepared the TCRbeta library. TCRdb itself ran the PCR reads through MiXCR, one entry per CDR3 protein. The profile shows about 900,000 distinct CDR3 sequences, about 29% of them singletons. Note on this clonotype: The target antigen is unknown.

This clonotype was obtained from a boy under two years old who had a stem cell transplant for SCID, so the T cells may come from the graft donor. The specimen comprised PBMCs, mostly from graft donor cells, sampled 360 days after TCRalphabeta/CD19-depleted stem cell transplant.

The CDR3 DNA reads as TGTGCCATCAGGAAGGGGGAGGGGACAGATACGCAGTATTTT. This codes for CAIRKGEGTDTQYF. The chain is built from TRBV10-3 and TRBJ2-3, with a possible D match to TRBD2 (7 bases). CDR3 length: 14 residues. The V gene's germline CDR1 is ENHRY and CDR2 SYGVKD. Trimming stripped 6 bases from V and 3 bases from J, with 13 bases between.